This passage covers 17 T cell receptor beta chains from one sample sequenced in a study of blood T cell repertoires in COVID-19. Sequencing used immunoSEQ multiplex PCR; TCRdb keeps in-frame clones, though not all of them. Found here are under 150,000 clones, about four fifths of them singletons; the top ten hold 5.9%. The material sequenced was peripheral blood. The source of these receptors is a man older than 75 with active or convalescent COVID-19.

The chain combines TRBV5-6 with TRBJ2-2; D is possibly TRBD2 (5 bases). The CDR3 extends over 14 amino acids. Germline CDR1 is SGHDT and CDR2 is YYEEEE. V was clipped by 10 bases and J by 2 bases, with 15 bases between them. CDR3 sequence (DNA): TGTGCCTGTTCAAAGCGACTAAACACCGGGGAGCTGTTTTTT. Amino acids: CACSKRLNTGELFF.

This sequence joins TRBV6-5 and TRBJ1-6, with a possible D match to TRBD1 (5 bases). The CDR3 consists of 13 residues. With 9 bases removed from V and 10 bases from J, the gap between germline ends came to 16 bases. CDR1 is MNHEY and CDR2 is SVGAGI in the germline V gene. The chain's CDR3 is CASGGTVSSPLHF. The CDR3 nucleotides are TGTGCCAGTGGAGGGACCGTAAGCTCACCCCTCCACTTT.

This clone occurred once. V usage is TRBV29-1 and J usage is TRBJ2-2; the D is unclear. The CDR3 consists of 13 residues. Germline CDR1 and CDR2: SQVTM and ANQGSEA. The V and J ends lost 7 bases and 1 base respectively, with 10 bases between them. The CDR3 DNA reads as TGCAGCGCGCTCCCGGTGAACACCGGGGAGCTGTTTTTT. Translating gives CSALPVNTGELFF.

The V and J genes are TRBV15 and TRBJ1-2; 7 positions match TRBD1. J lost 4 bases, V lost 5 bases, and 13 bases had no gene match. The CDR3 contains 16 residues. Germline V gene data show CDR1 as LNHNV and CDR2 as YYDKDF (reference sequence). This CDR3 reads CATSPQVIQGGYGYTF. DNA of the CDR3: TGTGCCACCAGCCCACAAGTAATCCAGGGGGGCTATGGCTACACCTTC.

The chain uses TRBV6-5 and TRBJ1-2; TRBD1 matches at 9 bases. In germline, CDR1 is MNHEY, CDR2 SVGAGI. V lost 6 bases, J lost 3 bases, and 5 bases stayed unmatched. The CDR3 sequence is 14 residues long. CDR3 sequence (DNA): TGTGCCAGCAGGGGACAGGGCAGGCACTATGGCTACACCTTC. Translation: CASRGQGRHYGYTF.

The V and J genes are TRBV10-3 and TRBJ2-2; D may be TRBD2 (5 bases). V lost 6 bases to trimming and J lost 4 bases, with 12 bases between them. The CDR3 is 14 amino acids. Germline loops: CDR1 ENHRY, CDR2 SYGVKD. CDR3 in amino acids: CAIRDGLSTGELFF. The DNA of the CDR3 is TGTGCCATCAGGGACGGACTTTCCACCGGGGAGCTGTTTTTT.

V is TRBV11-2 and J is TRBJ1-2; possible D gene TRBD1, 6 bases. The V end lost 5 bases, the J end lost 6 bases, and 10 bases lay between the germline ends. Germline V gene sequence: CDR1 SGHAT, CDR2 FQNNGV. The CDR3 consists of 12 residues. The CDR3 is CASSQGWDGYTF. CDR3 nucleotides: TGTGCCAGCAGCCAGGGGTGGGATGGCTACACCTTC.

The chain combines TRBV9 with TRBJ2-3, with no clear D. The CDR3 runs to 12 residues. Trimming took 1 base from V and 2 from J, leaving 2 bases between them. Germline values: CDR1 SGDLS, CDR2 YYNGEE. CDR3 coding DNA: TGTGCCAGCAGCGTACTCACAGATACGCAGTATTTT. It codes for CASSVLTDTQYF.

This clone was seen a few times. The V and J genes are TRBV29-1 and TRBJ2-2; D might be TRBD2 (5 bases). There are 13 residues in the CDR3. CDR1 and CDR2 (germline): SQVTM, ANQGSEA. The V end lost 4 bases, the J end lost 5 bases, and 11 bases lay between the germline ends. CDR3 protein: CSVATRLTGELFF. The CDR3 nucleotides are TGCAGCGTTGCTACTAGACTAACCGGGGAGCTGTTTTTT.

The chain employs TRBV4-1 and TRBJ1-1; D is unresolved. V shed 0 bases and J shed 7 bases, with 9 bases lying between them. This CDR3 is built from 13 residues. Per the germline V gene, CDR1 is MGHRA and CDR2 is YSYEKL. The DNA for the CDR3 is TGCGCCAGCAGCCAAGATCCGCGGTTTGAAGCTTTCTTT. It specifies CASSQDPRFEAFF.

V gene TRBV7-9 combines with J gene TRBJ2-7, with 8 nucleotides matching TRBD1. CDR3 length equals 14 residues. Germline V gene data show CDR1 as SEHNR and CDR2 as FQNEAQ (reference sequence). V was clipped by 5 bases and J by 0 bases; unmatched bases: 3. The CDR3 coding sequence is TGTGCCAGCAGCCTACAGGGGGGCTCCTACGAGCAGTACTTC. It encodes CASSLQGGSYEQYF.

The V call is TRBV5-1, the J call TRBJ2-1; no firm D call. Germline V gives CDR1 SGHRS, CDR2 YFSETQ. Trimming removed 0 bases from V and 4 bases from J, with 5 bases in between. The CDR3 loop spans 13 amino acids. The CDR3 sequence is CASSLGQYNEQFF. CDR3 coding DNA: TGCGCCAGCAGCTTGGGTCAGTACAATGAGCAGTTCTTC.

This clone was observed once. The V and J genes are TRBV7-7 and TRBJ2-7, with 8 bases aligning to TRBD1. There are 13 residues in the CDR3. From germline, CDR1 is SSHAT and CDR2 FNYEAQ (reference sequence). J gave up 6 bases and V 1 base, and 2 bases lay outside the gene matches. In DNA, the CDR3 is TGTGCCAGCAGCTTAGACAGGGGGAGCGAGCAGTACTTC. Residues: CASSLDRGSEQYF.

The rearrangement joins TRBV29-1 to TRBJ1-1; D perhaps matches TRBD1 (5 bases). V lost 4 bases and J lost 4, with 10 bases in between. From germline, CDR1 is SQVTM and CDR2 ANQGSEA. The CDR3 covers 12 residues. The CDR3 is CSVVRVGTEAFF. The CDR3 bases are TGCAGCGTTGTCAGGGTGGGCACTGAAGCTTTCTTT.

The gene calls are TRBV7-2 and TRBJ2-5; 9 bases map to TRBD1. Germline V gives CDR1 SGHTA, CDR2 FQGNSA. Unmatched junction bases numbered 9, after V lost 5 bases and J lost 5 bases. The CDR3 sequence is 15 residues long. This CDR3 reads CASSPGQGWYETQYF. CDR3 DNA sequence: TGTGCCAGCAGCCCCGGACAGGGGTGGTACGAGACCCAGTACTTC.

This clone was recorded once. J is TRBJ2-3 and V is TRBV5-6, with D possibly matching TRBD2 (6 bases). Germline assignment: CDR1 SGHDT and CDR2 YYEEEE. Trimming left V 4 bases short and J 6 bases short, with 12 bases between. This CDR3 has 13 residues. CDR3 nucleotides: TGTGCCAGCAGCCGCGGGAATTGGGATACGCAGTATTTT. Translating gives CASSRGNWDTQYF.

This chain links TRBV6-2 or TRBV6-3 with TRBJ2-2; TRBD2 matches at 10 bases. J gave up 4 bases and V 6 bases, and 8 bases lay outside the gene matches. Germline-derived CDR1 and CDR2 are MNHEY and SVGEGT. CDR3 length: 16 amino acids. CDR3 amino acids: CASSRILAGATGELFF. DNA for the CDR3: TGTGCCAGCAGCCGTATTCTAGCGGGGGCCACCGGGGAGCTGTTTTTT.